This T cell receptor (beta chain) comes out of a study of shared clonotypes between healthy human individuals. Study in general: Plates per donor: three CD4 naive, three CD4 memory, two CD8 naive, one CD8 memory.

CDR3 size: 16 residues. Germline values: CDR1 SGHVS, CDR2 FQNEAQ. The ends were cut back, 1 base at V and 2 bases at J, with 15 bases in the middle. Original methodology: In the immunoSEQ data, sequences were junction-only and lacked quality scores, so filtering differed. Repertoires were generated with immunoSEQ multiplex PCR, while TCRdb's copy carries only in-frame clones and drops some. V and J calls and clone size come straight from that table; D and trimming were deduced from the DNA. Of hundreds of thousands of clones in the sample, around 96% were seen once. Terminally differentiated effector memory CD45RA+ cells were left out of the naive CD8 fraction, which was CD45RO-negative and positively selected for CCR7. Study results and limitations: The diversity represented, both genetic and in exposure history, was limited by few donors.

Points on this clone: Its antigen is undetermined.

The sample comprised naive CD8+ T cells sorted from blood. The J gene is TRBJ2-7, the V gene TRBV7-8; D is possibly TRBD2 (5 bases). The sequence came from a woman in her twenties or thirties in good health. CDR3 nucleotides: TGTGCCAGCAGCTTAGTTGAGAGGACGGGAACCTACGAGCAGTACTTC. Translation: CASSLVERTGTYEQYF.